The rows below give T cell receptor beta chains drawn from one sample of a study of shared clonotypes between healthy human individuals. Measured with immunoSEQ multiplex PCR; TCRdb has only the in-frame clones, and not every one. The table has under 600,000 clones, roughly 85% seen once. The sequenced sample consisted of PBMCs. These TCRs come from a woman aged 40 to 55 in good health. Some clones in this sample may be carry-over from other donors' samples. Both conserved end residues are part of each CDR3. The D gene is left open where the match is weak. A row's size may be missing; if present it is once, few, many or a size class.

D gene,V gene,J gene,CDR3 length,clone size,CDR3 DNA,CDR3 protein
NA,TRBV5-1,TRBJ2-2,14,NA,TGCGCCAGCAAATTAGCGGCGAACACCGGGGAGCTGTTTTTT,CASKLAANTGELFF
TRBD2,TRBV6-5,TRBJ2-1,13,NA,TGTGCCAGCACCCGACTAGCGGACAATGAGCAGTTCTTC,CASTRLADNEQFF
TRBD1,TRBV28,TRBJ2-7,16,NA,TGTGCCAGCAGTTTCGGGGTTGGGGACAGCCCCTACGAGCAGTACTTC,CASSFGVGDSPYEQYF
NA,TRBV10-3,TRBJ2-3,14,NA,TGTGCCACCGGCCCGGAGCTGGGCACAGATACGCAGTATTTT,CATGPELGTDTQYF
NA,TRBV27,TRBJ2-3,15,NA,TGTGCCAGCAGGAGACGGACTCCTAGCACAGATACGCAGTATTTT,CASRRRTPSTDTQYF
TRBD2,TRBV15,TRBJ2-3,19,once,TGTGCCACCAGCAGAGTGGGCGGGCTAGCGGGAGCGCGCACAGATACGCAGTATTTT,CATSRVGGLAGARTDTQYF
TRBD1,TRBV7-8,TRBJ2-4,16,NA,TGTGCCAGCAGCTTTGCCGGGGACAGGGCCTCAAACATTCAGTACTTC,CASSFAGDRASNIQYF
TRBD2,TRBV28,TRBJ2-1,17,NA,TGTGCCAGCAGTTTTCTAGCGGGAGAATCGTCCTACAATGAGCAGTTCTTC,CASSFLAGESSYNEQFF
NA,TRBV15,TRBJ2-3,12,once,TGTGCCACCAGGGCGGGACTGGATACGCAGTATTTT,CATRAGLDTQYF
TRBD1,TRBV19,TRBJ2-2,14,NA,TGTGCCACCTCAGGCTCCAGGGGGATCGGGGAGCTGTTTTTT,CATSGSRGIGELFF
TRBD2,TRBV7-3,TRBJ2-1,17,NA,TGTGCCAGCAGCTCCCCCCCCGGGAGCGGGAGGGAGGGGGAGCAGTTCTTC,CASSSPPGSGREGEQFF
NA,TRBV28,TRBJ2-7,12,once,TGTGCCAGCAGTTTATTGGCTTACGAGCAGTACTTC,CASSLLAYEQYF
NA,TRBV28,TRBJ1-2,14,few,TGTGCCAGCATTCGGGGACTTACTAACTATGGCTACACCTTC,CASIRGLTNYGYTF
TRBD1,TRBV18,TRBJ2-2,16,few,TGTGCCAGCTCACCACCGGGACAGCGAGGGACCGGGGAGCTGTTTTTT,CASSPPGQRGTGELFF
NA,TRBV27,TRBJ2-3,15,NA,TGTGCCAGCAGAGGGTGGCTAGGTGGGGCAGATACGCAGTATTTT,CASRGWLGGADTQYF
NA,TRBV5-6,TRBJ2-5,15,NA,TGTGCCAGCAGCAAGTTGTCGGGGAGCCAAGAGACCCAGTACTTC,CASSKLSGSQETQYF
NA,TRBV6-1,TRBJ1-6,15,few,TGTGCCAGCAGTGAAGCAACAGGTTCTAATTCACCCCTCCACTTT,CASSEATGSNSPLHF
NA,TRBV19,TRBJ1-2,15,NA,TGTGCCAGTAGTCATTTCGGGGCTAAGGGCTATGGCTACACCTTC,CASSHFGAKGYGYTF
NA,TRBV5-4,TRBJ1-1,13,NA,TGTGCCAGCAGCGCCCAAATGAACACTGAAGCTTTCTTT,CASSAQMNTEAFF
TRBD1,TRBV7-8,TRBJ2-1,14,once,TGTGCCAGCAGCTTAGGACAGGGGATCGGTGAGCAGTTCTTC,CASSLGQGIGEQFF
TRBD2,TRBV4-3,TRBJ2-3,18,NA,TGCGCCAGCAGCCAAGAGTCTTCAGCGGGACCGGAACCTGGTACGCAGTATTTT,CASSQESSAGPEPGTQYF
NA,TRBV30,TRBJ2-2,13,NA,TGTGCCTGGAGCCAGGGGAACACCGGGGAGCTGTTTTTT,CAWSQGNTGELFF
NA,TRBV5-4,TRBJ2-2,16,NA,TGTGCCAGCAGCCCGCCCGGCGGATCGAACACCGGGGAGCTGTTTTTT,CASSPPGGSNTGELFF
NA,TRBV9,TRBJ2-1,16,NA,TGTGCCAGCAGCCCCGAACCTGGGTATATCTACAATGAGCAGTTCTTC,CASSPEPGYIYNEQFF
TRBD2,TRBV2,TRBJ2-7,15,few,TGTGCCAGCAGGGGGGGTAGCGGGAACTCCTACGAGCAGTACTTC,CASRGGSGNSYEQYF
NA,TRBV5-1,TRBJ1-1,17,NA,TGCGCCAGCAGCTTGGCCTTTTCAGGGACGGTTGGCACTGAAGCTTTCTTT,CASSLAFSGTVGTEAFF
NA,TRBV7-2,TRBJ2-7,12,few,TGTGCCAGCAGTTACGATGCCTACGAGCAGTACTTC,CASSYDAYEQYF
NA,TRBV6-1,TRBJ2-7,15,NA,TGTGCCAGCAGTGAAATGGGGGAAAGGTCCTACGAGCAGTACTTC,CASSEMGERSYEQYF
TRBD1,TRBV29-1,TRBJ2-7,13,NA,TGCAGCGTTAGCATGGGACAGGGGTACGAGCAGTACTTC,CSVSMGQGYEQYF
NA,TRBV30,TRBJ1-2,12,NA,TGTGCCTGGAGTGTGGGTCTATATGGCTACACCTTC,CAWSVGLYGYTF
NA,TRBV10-3,TRBJ1-2,13,NA,TGTGCCATCAGTGAGTCGGATGGCGCTGGCTACACCTTC,CAISESDGAGYTF
NA,TRBV5-1,TRBJ2-3,16,NA,TGCGCCAGCAGCTACACAGCGGACCTTAGCACAGATACGCAGTATTTT,CASSYTADLSTDTQYF
NA,TRBV4-3,TRBJ2-3,16,NA,TGCGCCAGCAGCCTAAACCCAGCGGAGCGCACAGATACGCAGTATTTT,CASSLNPAERTDTQYF
NA,TRBV27,TRBJ2-1,15,NA,TGTGCCAGCGGGTGGGCTGGCAGCTCCTACAATGAGCAGTTCTTC,CASGWAGSSYNEQFF
NA,TRBV7-6,TRBJ2-7,14,few,TGTGCCAGCAGCCCCGGAGGAATTTCCTACGAGCAGTACTTC,CASSPGGISYEQYF
NA,TRBV7-9,TRBJ1-1,14,NA,TGTGCCAGCAGTCAAGGACAGAGGAACACTGAAGCTTTCTTT,CASSQGQRNTEAFF
NA,TRBV5-1,TRBJ1-5,14,NA,TGCGCCAGCAGCCCCGACTCTCCCCGGGGGGCCCAGCATTTT,CASSPDSPRGAQHF
NA,TRBV7-9,TRBJ1-1,14,NA,TGTGCCAGCAGCTTATTGAGTGGGAGGGCTGAAGCTTTCTTT,CASSLLSGRAEAFF
TRBD2,TRBV4-3,TRBJ2-1,15,NA,TGCGCCAGCAGCGCCGGGACTAGCGGGTACAATGAGCAGTTCTTC,CASSAGTSGYNEQFF
NA,TRBV7-8,TRBJ2-1,13,NA,TGTGCCAGCAGCTTACCAGGGCCGAGTGAGCAGTTCTTC,CASSLPGPSEQFF
NA,TRBV5-1,TRBJ2-4,15,NA,TGCGCCAGCAGCTTGGCCGCGGCGTCGGTGAACATTCAGTACTTC,CASSLAAASVNIQYF
NA,TRBV28,TRBJ2-2,13,NA,TGTGCCAGCAGTTTTGGGGCCACCGGGGAGCTGTTTTTT,CASSFGATGELFF
TRBD1,TRBV4-3,TRBJ1-4,19,NA,TGCGCCAGCAGCCAAGTCGTTAAGAGGTGGGGACAGGATAATGAAAAACTGTTTTTT,CASSQVVKRWGQDNEKLFF
TRBD2,TRBV19,TRBJ2-7,15,NA,TGTGCCAGTAGTTCTCCACTAGCGGGAGTTGGCGAGCAGTACTTC,CASSSPLAGVGEQYF
TRBD1,TRBV19,TRBJ2-2,16,many,TGTGCCAGTAGCACAGACAGGGGGCGAAACACCGGGGAGCTGTTTTTT,CASSTDRGRNTGELFF
NA,TRBV5-1,TRBJ1-2,13,few,TGCGCCAGCAATCCGGGGAATAACTATGGCTACACCTTC,CASNPGNNYGYTF
TRBD2,TRBV11-2,TRBJ2-7,15,NA,TGTGCCAGCACCCCGGGTCTAGCGGATTTCTACGAGCAGTACTTC,CASTPGLADFYEQYF
NA,TRBV30,TRBJ1-1,13,NA,TGTGCCTGGATGGCAGAGAGGAACACTGAAGCTTTCTTT,CAWMAERNTEAFF
NA,TRBV11-2,TRBJ2-3,12,many,TGTGCCAGCAGCTTAGGTACAGATACGCAGTATTTT,CASSLGTDTQYF
NA,TRBV11-3,TRBJ2-7,17,NA,TGTGCCAGCAGCACTAGGCCCCAGCTGAGTCCCAGGTACGAGCAGTACTTC,CASSTRPQLSPRYEQYF
NA,TRBV2,TRBJ2-2,18,NA,TGTGCCAGCTCTATACGGAGGGGAGTTGGGTGGAACACCGGGGAGCTGTTTTTT,CASSIRRGVGWNTGELFF
TRBD2,TRBV27,TRBJ2-1,16,NA,TGTGCCAGCAGTTTATACGTGACTAGCGGGGGCAATGAGCAGTTCTTC,CASSLYVTSGGNEQFF
NA,TRBV29-1,TRBJ1-1,13,NA,TGCAGCGTTGTTCCCTCTATGAACACTGTAGCTTTCTTT,CSVVPSMNTVAFF
TRBD1,TRBV7-2,TRBJ2-3,16,few,TGTGCCAGCAGCTTCCGGACAGGGGGAGGCCTAGATACGCAGTATTTT,CASSFRTGGGLDTQYF